The text below deals with one T cell receptor (beta chain). RNA totalling about 0.5 to 1 ug underwent reverse transcription with random hexamers. TCRdb fed the immunoSEQ multiplex PCR reads into MiXCR, producing one record per CDR3 protein. Seen here are approximately 160,000 distinct CDR3 sequences, 95% to 97% observed once, and the top ten hold about 0.12%. The data were obtained in a study of CD8 T cells in Susac syndrome. The sequencing sample was made of CD4+ T cells from PBMCs. This TCR was recovered from a human donor with Susac syndrome.

CDR3 amino acids: CSAKRMDRQTGQPQHF. The DNA of the CDR3 is TGCAGTGCTAAGAGAATGGACAGGCAAACTGGTCAGCCCCAGCATTTT. The chain carries TRBV20-1 and TRBJ1-5, with 7 bases identical to TRBD1. Germline V gene sequence: CDR1 DFQATT, CDR2 SNEGSKA (reference sequence). This CDR3 has 16 residues. V lost 4 bases and J lost 6; bases outside the gene matches: 15.